This TCR beta chain was identified during a study of blood T cell repertoires in COVID-19 (dated by TCRdb to 2020 to 2022). About the investigation overall: Collaborator samples came from the United States, Italy and Spain and covered acute and convalescent phases of COVID-19. Where available, HLA class I and class II types were obtained from metadata supplied by the sample provider rather than from assay-based typing. A freely available public database, intended as a resource for researchers studying the immune response to SARS-CoV-2, is where the repertoires were released. Deeply sampled blood TCRbeta repertoires from subjects exposed to, actively infected with, or recovered from COVID-19 were included in the dataset. Samples were obtained from the ongoing ImmuneRACE study (first 160 participants) and from 1,254 subjects provided by 6 global collaborators. The prospective study material was composed of cDNA or gDNA derived from T cells, B-cell-depleted T cells, or PBMCs. The sample metadata nearly always contained a de-identified subject ID, COVID-19 status, age in years and sex. General conclusions and limits of the study: Clinical and demographic metadata were provided uncurated, with the amount varying by source and participant.

The immunoSEQ Assay, a bias-controlled multiplex PCR, was used to amplify TCRbeta CDR3 regions from genomic DNA. In the paper's pipeline: Within the assay, amplification of reference gene primers was used to estimate how many nucleated cells each sample contained. To quantify the absolute abundance of each unique TCRbeta CDR3 rearrangement, sequence reads were collapsed and filtered. For each sample, productive Simpson clonality was calculated by taking the square root of Simpson's diversity index across productive rearrangements. TCRdb mirrors the immuneACCESS table, restricted to in-frame sequences. Some clones are absent from its copies; in checked studies, under half trace to an unresolved V gene, and the reason for the others is unknown. Clonal size and the V and J genes are those of that table, whereas D and trimming came from the DNA. The sample table shows around 140,000 clones, and roughly 84% are seen once. The ten largest clones capture 35% to 50% of the sample.

Collaborating institutions collected whole blood in K2EDTA tubes following their own protocols. For TCRbeta analysis, collaborator samples were shipped as frozen whole blood, as isolated PBMCs, or as DNA extracted from either sample type. In regard to this clone: Its antigen remains unidentified. Per-nucleotide qualities are absent, and no much larger clonotype sits a single base away.

V sheds 6 bases and J sheds 3 bases, leaving 12 bases between their ends. The germline V gene encodes CDR1 KGHSH and CDR2 LQKENI. The CDR3 contains 13 residues, cysteine and phenylalanine counted. Of the read, only the CDR3 DNA is kept; its 39 bases are in frame from base 1. This TCR came from a human donor in a cohort sampled during active COVID-19. The rearrangement joined TRBV18 to TRBJ2-7; TRBD2 is a possible D gene, resting on 5 matching bases. Sequenced: peripheral blood. Here is the DNA: TGTGCCAGCTCCCGGGCCAGCGGCTACGAGCAGTACTTC. This encodes CASSRASGYEQYF.